Detailed here is one T cell receptor (beta chain). The data derive from a study of blood T cell repertoires in COVID-19. The V gene's germline CDR1 is MNHEY and CDR2 SVGAGI. With V trimmed by 6 bases and J by 8 bases, 9 bases remained unmatched. The CDR3 has 15 amino acids. Libraries were prepared by immunoSEQ multiplex PCR; TCRdb keeps only in-frame clonotypes and omits some of them. Here the sample spans around 360,000 clones, 87% being singletons. The sequenced material came from PBMCs or T cells enriched from blood (not recorded which). The source of this sequence is a woman in her thirties who had recovered from COVID-19. The chain has TRBV6-5 and TRBJ2-1; 11 positions match TRBD2. The CDR3 DNA is TGTGCCAGCAGCCAACCGGGACTAGCGGTGGATGAGCAGTTCTTC. Encoded protein: CASSQPGLAVDEQFF.